Described below is a single TCR beta chain sequence and its context. This entry belongs to a study of blood T cell repertoires in COVID-19. The method was immunoSEQ multiplex PCR; TCRdb's version includes in-frame clones alone and lacks a portion of them. The sample shows 160,000 or so clones, 70% to 90% of them seen only once. Germline CDR1 SGHRS, CDR2 YFSETQ. Trimming removed 2 bases from V and 6 bases from J, with 20 bases in between. The CDR3 runs to 16 residues. This receptor was obtained from a man in his forties with acute or convalescent COVID-19. The sample was peripheral blood. This chain connects TRBV5-1 to TRBJ1-2; tentative D call: TRBD1 (6 bases). This CDR3 reads CASSFGRGFVGDGYTF. In DNA form, the CDR3 reads TGCGCCAGCAGCTTTGGCAGGGGTTTCGTTGGTGATGGCTACACCTTC. Based on the CDR3 plus reference TRBV5-1 and TRBJ1-2, the full variable domain is KAGVTQTPRYLIKTRGQQVTLSCSPISGHRSVSWYQQTPGQGLQFLFEYFSETQRNKGNFPGRFSGRQFSNSRSEMNVSTLELGDSALYLCASSFGRGFVGDGYTFGSGTRLTVV.